This T cell receptor beta chain stems from a study of Tregs in tolerant kidney transplant recipients. Sequencing was performed with immunoSEQ multiplex PCR; in TCRdb, only in-frame clones are kept and a portion is missing. The table includes tens of thousands of clones, approximately 91% detected once. J gave up 1 base and V 1 base, and 3 bases lay outside the gene matches. This CDR3 has 16 amino acids. Germline lookup yields CDR1 MGHRA and CDR2 YSYEKL. V is TRBV4-1 and J is TRBJ2-2; 7 bases fit TRBD2. Sequencing was performed on CD4+ T cells from blood, taken before the transplant. The receptor comes from a human donor who received a combined kidney and bone marrow transplant. CDR3 protein: CASSQVAGGNTGELFF. The CDR3 region has the DNA TGCGCCAGCAGCCAAGTAGCGGGCGGGAACACCGGGGAGCTGTTTTTT.